These T cell receptor beta chains were read from a single sample in a study of blood T cells in healthy people across ages. Each CDR3 protein gets one entry after TCRdb re-called the 5' RACE reads with MiXCR. The sample carries 1.5 million to 2 million distinct CDR3 sequences, about 35% recorded once. Sequenced input: blood. These receptors all stem from a woman aged 30 to 39 in good health. The CDR3 runs from the conserved cysteine through the conserved F or W. Each record gives: J gene, V gene, D gene, clone size, CDR3 DNA, CDR3 protein. A D gene is named only where the DNA matches it firmly. Size tells how often a clone was seen (once, few, many) or the class of an expanded clone, and some rows leave it out.

TRBJ2-3,TRBV27,TRBD2,few,TGTGCCAGCAGTACTAGCGGAGGCGGGTTCAGGGATACGCAGTATTTT,CASSTSGGGFRDTQYF
TRBJ2-1,TRBV9,TRBD2,few,TGTGCCAGCAGCGCCCCACGCGGGGGGGCCCCCAATGAGCAGTTCTTC,CASSAPRGGAPNEQFF
TRBJ2-1,TRBV27,TRBD2,-,TGTGCCAGCAGTTTCGGGGGAGGGGTGAGTGAGCAGTTCTTC,CASSFGGGVSEQFF
TRBJ2-7,TRBV4-1,-,many,TGCGCCAGCAGCCCTCGACCGACAAGCTCCTACGAGCAGTACTTC,CASSPRPTSSYEQYF
TRBJ2-7,TRBV28,-,few,TGTGCCAGCAGTTTAGGTAGCGCCTGGGAGCAGTACTTC,CASSLGSAWEQYF
TRBJ2-1,TRBV7-9,-,-,TGTGCCAGCATCCTAGACCAGGGGGCGGGGGCCTCCTACAATGAGCAGTTCTTC,CASILDQGAGASYNEQFF
TRBJ1-5,TRBV30,-,few,TGTGCCTGGAGTGTAAGGAGGGGAGGGCAGCCCCAGCATTTT,CAWSVRRGGQPQHF
TRBJ2-4,TRBV20-1,-,-,TGCAGTGCTAGGAAAGACAGAGAGTGGAACATTCAGTACTTC,CSARKDREWNIQYF
TRBJ2-3,TRBV12-3/TRBV12-4,TRBD2,-,TGTGCCAGCAGCCGACTAGCGGCGGGCGCAGATACGCAGTATTTT,CASSRLAAGADTQYF
TRBJ2-7,TRBV11-2,-,few,TGTGCCAGCAGCCCAGGCTCCTTACCTACCGAGCAGTACTTC,CASSPGSLPTEQYF
TRBJ2-3,TRBV9,-,-,TGTGCCAGCAGCGCCTCGCTCAGGGTGGGCACAGATACGCAGTATTTT,CASSASLRVGTDTQYF
TRBJ1-2,TRBV7-9,-,-,TGTGCCAGTAAGGGTCTCGGCTACACCTTC,CASKGLGYTF
TRBJ2-7,TRBV20-1,-,few,TGCAGTGCTATACTCATCCGGACTTTTAACTACGAGCAGTACTTC,CSAILIRTFNYEQYF
TRBJ2-2,TRBV7-2,-,few,TGTGCCAGCAGCCCCGGTGTCGGTAGGCCCGGGGAGCTGTTTTTT,CASSPGVGRPGELFF
TRBJ2-6,TRBV28,-,few,TGTGCCAGCACGGAGGTGGGTGCCACTGGGGCCAACGTCCAGACTTTC,CASTEVGATGANVQTF
TRBJ2-5,TRBV2,-,-,TGTGCCTGCAGTGTCAACCAGGTCCAAGAGACCCAGTACTTC,CACSVNQVQETQYF
TRBJ1-2,TRBV3-1,TRBD1,-,TGTGCGAGCAGGTCAGACAGGGGTAACTATGGCTACACCTTC,CASRSDRGNYGYTF
TRBJ1-5,TRBV6-2/TRBV6-3,-,-,TGTGCCAGCAGTTTCAGAGGCAATCAGCCCCGGCATTTT,CASSFRGNQPRHF
TRBJ1-2,TRBV20-1,-,-,TGCAGTGCTAGAGATGGGGGGACCTATGGCTACACCTTC,CSARDGGTYGYTF
TRBJ2-4,TRBV10-1,-,-,TGCGCCAGCAGTGAGGCGGGACAGCCTAAAAACATTCAGTACTTC,CASSEAGQPKNIQYF
TRBJ2-7,TRBV30,-,-,TGTGCCTGGAGTGTATTAGGTTACTACGAGCAGTACTTC,CAWSVLGYYEQYF
TRBJ2-7,TRBV20-1,TRBD2,many,TGCAGTGCTAGTAGACCAGCGGGAGCGGGGGAGCAGTACTTC,CSASRPAGAGEQYF
TRBJ1-1,TRBV10-1,-,-,TGCGCCAGCAGTGAGTCGACGGGGGGAACTGAAGCTTTCTTT,CASSESTGGTEAFF
TRBJ2-7,TRBV20-1,-,-,TGCAGTGCTAGTCCCTCGCAGGGGGACTACGAGAAGTACTTC,CSASPSQGDYEKYF
TRBJ2-5,TRBV27,-,once,TGTGCCAGCAGTTTATCGAACTGGGAGACCCAGTACTTC,CASSLSNWETQYF
TRBJ2-1,TRBV6-6,TRBD1,few,TGTGCCAGCAGTTACTCGATGGTTCCAGGGGGTAACAATGAGCAGTTCTTC,CASSYSMVPGGNNEQFF
TRBJ1-2,TRBV20-1,-,-,TGCAGTGCTCCGAATGGTGGCGCTTCCCTTTCGTATGGCTACACCTTC,CSAPNGGASLSYGYTF
TRBJ2-1,TRBV2,TRBD2,few,TGTGCCAGCAACCAACTAGCGATCTCCTACAATGAGCAGTTCTTC,CASNQLAISYNEQFF
TRBJ2-1,TRBV4-2,TRBD2,-,TGTGCCAGCAGCCAAGACCGGCGGGAGGAACGCTCCTACAATGAGCAGTTCTTC,CASSQDRREERSYNEQFF